One and the same sample provided the 24 T cell receptor beta chains below, sequenced in a study of CD8 T cells in ankylosing spondylitis. A single record per CDR3 protein comes from TCRdb applying MiXCR to the 5' RACE reads. Among 340,000 or so distinct CDR3 sequences listed, approximately 15% were seen once. Sequencing used blood, either unsorted or a sorted T cell fraction (not recorded which). Every receptor here comes from a male donor with ankylosing spondylitis or in good health (not recorded which).

The chain employs TRBV5-1 and TRBJ1-4, with 8 bases lining up with TRBD1. V shed 4 bases, J shed 14 bases, and the junction held 10 bases outside the gene matches. CDR1 is SGHRS and CDR2 is YFSETQ in the germline V gene. CDR3 length equals 13 residues. The DNA of the CDR3 is TGCGCCAGCAGCGCCGGACAGGGAGGCGGGCTGTTTTTT. Its translation is CASSAGQGGGLFF.

The chain recombines TRBV5-1 with TRBJ2-7, with 8 bases lining up with TRBD1. CDR3 length equals 15 residues. With V trimmed by 0 bases and J by 4 bases, 6 bases remained unmatched. Germline V lookup: CDR1 SGHRS, CDR2 YFSETQ. The CDR3 DNA sequence: TGCGCCAGCAGCTTGGACAACAGGGGGTATTACGAGCAGTACTTC. Translated, it gives CASSLDNRGYYEQYF.

This clonotype was counted a few times. V and J are TRBV18 and TRBJ2-1; D ambiguous. Germline V gives CDR1 KGHSH, CDR2 LQKENI. Trimming shortened V by 0 bases and J by 15 bases, and 15 bases separated the two germline ends. The CDR3 runs to 13 residues. The CDR3 sequence: CASSPPVRSLLFF. CDR3 nucleotides: TGTGCCAGCTCACCACCGGTAAGGAGCCTTCTGTTCTTC. The full variable domain, with the rest looked up from reference TRBV18 and TRBJ2-1, is NAGVMQNPRHLVRRRGQEARLRCSPMKGHSHVYWYRQLPEEGLKFMVYLQKENIIDESGMPKERFSAEFPKEGPSILRIQQVVRGDSAAYFCASSPPVRSLLFFGPGTRLTVL.

In DNA form, the CDR3 reads TGTGCCAGCAGTTACCCCAGGGGGGAGCTGTTTTTT. Its protein is CASSYPRGELFF. This chain connects TRBV6-6 to TRBJ2-2; the D is unclear. CDR1 MNHNY and CDR2 SVGAGI come from the germline V gene (reference sequence). With 2 bases removed from V and 8 bases from J, the gap between germline ends came to 6 bases. This CDR3 spans 12 amino acids.

This clonotype has only a few counts. The chain links TRBV5-4 to TRBJ2-5; perhaps TRBD1 as D (5 bases). The CDR3 contains 15 residues. The V end was cut by 5 bases, the J end by 1 base, with 15 bases between. Germline CDR1 is SGHNT and CDR2 is YYREEE (reference sequence). The CDR3 protein is CASSPDNYPQETQYF. DNA for the CDR3: TGTGCCAGCAGTCCGGACAACTATCCCCAAGAGACCCAGTACTTC.

The genes are TRBV12-3 or TRBV12-4 and TRBJ1-1; 7 nucleotides agree with TRBD1. Trimming at V came to 3 bases and at J to 5 bases, leaving 15 bases not matched to a gene. The CDR3 has 17 residues. CDR3 coding DNA: TGTGCCAGCAGTTTCCATTCAGGGGGTCTGATGGAAACTGAAGCTTTCTTT. Translation: CASSFHSGGLMETEAFF.

This clonotype was detected only a few times. The gene calls are TRBV19 and TRBJ1-3; D remains unclear. V lost 5 bases to trimming and J lost 0 bases, with 14 bases between them. Germline V gene lookup returns CDR1 LNHDA and CDR2 SQIVND (reference sequence). CDR3 length: 16 residues. CDR3: CASSAVTANSGNTIYF. Here the CDR3 DNA reads TGTGCCAGTAGTGCGGTTACAGCGAACTCTGGAAACACCATATATTTT.

The chain recombines TRBV20-1 with TRBJ2-2, with a weak D call TRBD2 (6 bases). The ends were cut back, 4 bases at V and 0 bases at J, with 9 bases in the middle. Germline-derived CDR1 and CDR2 are DFQATT and SNEGSKA (reference sequence). This CDR3 has 14 amino acids. CDR3 in amino acids: CSAMGLSNTGELFF. The CDR3 DNA sequence: TGCAGTGCTATGGGACTCTCGAACACCGGGGAGCTGTTTTTT.

This clonotype occurred many times. The chain has TRBV5-1 and TRBJ1-1; D ambiguous. Germline V gene data show CDR1 as SGHRS and CDR2 as YFSETQ. The ends were cut back, 4 bases at V and 1 base at J, with 14 bases in the middle. The CDR3 covers 15 residues. The CDR3: CASSQSNRGNTEAFF. The DNA of the CDR3 is TGCGCCAGCAGCCAATCTAACCGGGGGAACACTGAAGCTTTCTTT.

The chain has TRBV20-1 and TRBJ1-1; possibly TRBD1 for D (6 bases). The V gene's germline CDR1 is DFQATT and CDR2 SNEGSKA (reference sequence). V was shortened by 0 bases and J by 0 bases, with 11 bases between the two germline ends. CDR3 size: 15 residues. For the CDR3, the DNA is TGCAGTGCTAGAGAGGGGGGGGCTCTGAACACTGAAGCTTTCTTT. Protein sequence: CSAREGGALNTEAFF.

This clonotype was observed a handful of times. The chain has TRBV7-9 and TRBJ2-5, with 9 bases fitting TRBD2. V was pared by 5 bases and J by 4 bases, with 2 bases of the junction left unmatched. This CDR3 has 13 residues. Germline V gene sequence: CDR1 SEHNR, CDR2 FQNEAQ (reference sequence). The CDR3 sequence is CASSKLAGETQYF. CDR3 sequence (DNA): TGTGCCAGCAGCAAACTAGCGGGAGAGACCCAGTACTTC.

V gene TRBV5-8 combines with J gene TRBJ2-2, with D perhaps assigned TRBD1 or TRBD2 (5 bases each). Germline loops: CDR1 SGHTS, CDR2 YDEGEE. The CDR3 has 15 residues. Between the trimmed V and J ends, which lost 8 bases and 4 bases, there was a span of 18 bases. The CDR3, as DNA: TGTGCCAGGGGACCCAGGCTGGTGGGCACCGGGGAGCTGTTTTTT. It is translated as CARGPRLVGTGELFF.

This sequence joins TRBV5-1 and TRBJ2-3, with 8 bases aligning to TRBD2. CDR3 length: 15 amino acids. Unmatched junction bases numbered 4, after V lost 2 bases and J lost 2 bases. Germline assignment: CDR1 SGHRS and CDR2 YFSETQ. CDR3 amino acids: CASSLQAGATDTQYF. In DNA, the CDR3 is TGCGCCAGCAGCTTACAAGCGGGAGCCACAGATACGCAGTATTTT.

This clonotype was counted a few times. The chain couples TRBV19 to TRBJ1-6; D not certain. This CDR3 spans 11 amino acids. Germline lookup yields CDR1 LNHDA and CDR2 SQIVND (reference sequence). V was pared by 6 bases and J by 5 bases, with 2 bases between. The CDR3 sequence: CASRDNSPLHF. In nucleotides, the CDR3 is TGTGCCAGTAGGGATAATTCACCCCTCCACTTT.

The CDR3 DNA follows: TGCGCCAGCAGCTCGGGACAGAAGCAAGAGACCCAGTACTTC. Translating it yields CASSSGQKQETQYF. The V gene is TRBV5-1, the J gene TRBJ2-5, with 7 nucleotides matching TRBD1. After removal of 3 bases from V and 2 bases from J, the junction contained 4 bases not matched to a gene. This CDR3 is 14 amino acids long. From germline, CDR1 is SGHRS and CDR2 YFSETQ.

The chain carries TRBV7-8 and TRBJ2-5, with D possibly matching TRBD1 (6 bases). This CDR3 comprises 15 residues. Germline CDR1 and CDR2: SGHVS and FQNEAQ. Trimming cost V 1 base and J 3 bases, with 12 bases left between them. This chain's CDR3 is CASSLGVQGKETQYF. The CDR3 nucleotides are TGTGCCAGCAGCTTAGGAGTACAGGGCAAAGAGACCCAGTACTTC.

There are many counts of this clonotype. The rearrangement joins TRBV5-6 to TRBJ2-2, with D perhaps matching TRBD1 (6 bases). Germline loops: CDR1 SGHDT, CDR2 YYEEEE. The CDR3 length is 15 residues. V was cut by 3 bases and J by 4 bases, with 13 bases left in between. The chain's CDR3 is CASSWQDRSTGELFF. In nucleotides, the CDR3 is TGTGCCAGCAGCTGGCAAGACAGGAGCACCGGGGAGCTGTTTTTT.

V gene TRBV12-3 or TRBV12-4 combines with J gene TRBJ2-2, with 9 bases lining up with TRBD2. With V trimmed by 7 bases and J by 4 bases, 7 bases remained unmatched. The CDR3 has 15 residues. CDR3 protein: CASMREGRGTGELFF. CDR3 bases: TGTGCCAGCATGCGGGAGGGGCGTGGCACCGGGGAGCTGTTTTTT.

The chain joins TRBV7-2 to TRBJ2-1; the match to TRBD2 covers 8 bases. Trimming at V came to 3 bases and at J to 7 bases, leaving 8 bases not matched to a gene. The V gene's germline CDR1 is SGHTA and CDR2 FQGNSA. The CDR3 has 15 amino acids. CDR3 sequence reads: CASSFGGAYRNEQFF. The DNA of the CDR3 is TGTGCCAGCAGCTTCGGGGGGGCCTATCGAAATGAGCAGTTCTTC. Drawing the rest from reference TRBV7-2 and TRBJ2-1, the complete variable domain is GAGVSQSPSNKVTEKGKDVELRCDPISGHTALYWYRQSLGQGLEFLIYFQGNSAPDKSGLPSDRFSAERTGGSVSTLTIQRTQQEDSAVYLCASSFGGAYRNEQFFGPGTRLTVL.

This clonotype has only a few counts. The chain carries TRBV10-3 and TRBJ1-6; TRBD1 matches 7 bases. The CDR3 is 13 residues long. With V trimmed by 7 bases and J by 9 bases, 6 bases remained unmatched. Per the germline V gene, CDR1 is ENHRY and CDR2 is SYGVKD. The CDR3 here is CAIKGDRLSPLHF. Here the CDR3 DNA reads TGTGCCATCAAGGGGGACAGACTTTCACCCCTCCACTTT.

This clonotype was seen a few times. The chain joins TRBV7-9 to TRBJ2-5, with D unresolved. This CDR3 is built from 16 residues. V was shortened by 4 bases and J by 3 bases, with 18 bases between the two germline ends. The germline V gene has CDR1 SEHNR and CDR2 FQNEAQ (reference sequence). CDR3 region: CASSSKPGQKKETQYF. CDR3 nucleotides: TGTGCCAGCAGCTCCAAGCCGGGCCAAAAGAAAGAGACCCAGTACTTC.

This clonotype was counted between two and nine times. The chain links TRBV12-3 or TRBV12-4 to TRBJ1-1; D is unclear. The germline V and J ends were trimmed by 2 bases and 6 bases, with 7 bases remaining between them. The CDR3 has 12 residues. CDR3 loop: CASSLSVSEAFF. In DNA, the CDR3 is TGTGCCAGCAGTTTATCGGTATCTGAAGCTTTCTTT.

The rearrangement uses TRBV5-4 and TRBJ2-5; 8 bases agree with TRBD1. Germline V CDR1 and CDR2: SGHNT, YYREEE (reference sequence). J was trimmed by 6 bases and V by 1 base; bases with no gene match: 17. The CDR3 consists of 18 residues. CDR3 sequence (DNA): TGTGCCAGCAGCTTGAAATTATCCGAGACAGGGGTAATTCAGACCCAGTACTTC. This gives the protein CASSLKLSETGVIQTQYF.

This clonotype was observed a few times. The chain employs TRBV5-1 and TRBJ2-5; no firm D call. Germline V gene data show CDR1 as SGHRS and CDR2 as YFSETQ. Trimming shortened V by 0 bases and J by 2 bases, and 11 bases separated the two germline ends. The CDR3 runs to 15 residues. The CDR3: CASSLERPAQETQYF. The CDR3 DNA sequence: TGCGCCAGCAGCTTGGAACGACCAGCTCAAGAGACCCAGTACTTC.